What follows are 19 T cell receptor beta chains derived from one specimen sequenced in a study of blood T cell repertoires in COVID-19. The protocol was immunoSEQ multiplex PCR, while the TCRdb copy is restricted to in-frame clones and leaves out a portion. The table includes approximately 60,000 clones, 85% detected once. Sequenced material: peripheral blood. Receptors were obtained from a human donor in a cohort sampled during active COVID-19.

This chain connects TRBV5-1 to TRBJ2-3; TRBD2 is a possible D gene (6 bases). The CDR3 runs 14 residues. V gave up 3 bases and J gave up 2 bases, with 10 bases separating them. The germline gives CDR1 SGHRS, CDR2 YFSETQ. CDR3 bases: TGCGCCAGCAGCTCCGGGGGTTTCACAGATACGCAGTATTTT. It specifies CASSSGGFTDTQYF.

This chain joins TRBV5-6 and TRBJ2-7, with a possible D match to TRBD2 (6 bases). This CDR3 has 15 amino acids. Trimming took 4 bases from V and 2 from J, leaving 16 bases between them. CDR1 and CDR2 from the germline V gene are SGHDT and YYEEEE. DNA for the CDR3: TGTGCCAGCAGCCGACCGGGAGAATCTACCTACGAGCAGTACTTC. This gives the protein CASSRPGESTYEQYF.

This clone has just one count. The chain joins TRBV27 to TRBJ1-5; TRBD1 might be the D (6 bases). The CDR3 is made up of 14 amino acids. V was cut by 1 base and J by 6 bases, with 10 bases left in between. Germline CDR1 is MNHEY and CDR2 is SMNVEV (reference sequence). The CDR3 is CASSLLGGRQPQHF. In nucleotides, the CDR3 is TGTGCCAGCAGTTTATTGGGGGGGCGTCAGCCCCAGCATTTT.

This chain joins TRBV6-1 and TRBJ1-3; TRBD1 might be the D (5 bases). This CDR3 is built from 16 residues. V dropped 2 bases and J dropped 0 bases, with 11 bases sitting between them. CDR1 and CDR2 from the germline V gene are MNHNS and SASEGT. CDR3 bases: TGTGCCAGCAGTGAAATGCGGGGGAACTCTGGAAACACCATATATTTT. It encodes CASSEMRGNSGNTIYF.

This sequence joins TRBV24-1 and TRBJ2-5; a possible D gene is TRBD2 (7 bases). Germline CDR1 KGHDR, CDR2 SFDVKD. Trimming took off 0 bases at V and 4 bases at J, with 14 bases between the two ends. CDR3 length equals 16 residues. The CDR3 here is CATSDLQAGGAETQYF. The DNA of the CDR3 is TGTGCCACCAGTGATTTGCAAGCTGGGGGGGCAGAGACCCAGTACTTC.

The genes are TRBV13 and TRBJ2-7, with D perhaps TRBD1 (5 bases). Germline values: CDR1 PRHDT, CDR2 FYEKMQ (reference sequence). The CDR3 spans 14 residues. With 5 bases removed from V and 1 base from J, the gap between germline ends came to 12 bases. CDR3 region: CASSARGYSYEQYF. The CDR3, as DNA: TGTGCCAGCAGCGCAAGGGGTTATTCCTACGAGCAGTACTTC. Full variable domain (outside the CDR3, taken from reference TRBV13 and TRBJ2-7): AAGVIQSPRHLIKEKRETATLKCYPIPRHDTVYWYQQGPGQDPQFLISFYEKMQSDKGSIPDRFSAQQFSDYHSELNMSSLELGDSALYFCASSARGYSYEQYFGPGTRLTVT.

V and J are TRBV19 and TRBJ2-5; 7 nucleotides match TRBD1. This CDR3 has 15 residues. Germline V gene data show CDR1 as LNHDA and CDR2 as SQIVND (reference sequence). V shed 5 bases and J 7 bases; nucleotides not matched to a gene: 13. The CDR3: CASSAGQDRAGTQYF. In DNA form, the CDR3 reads TGTGCCAGTAGTGCAGGACAGGACCGTGCTGGGACCCAGTACTTC. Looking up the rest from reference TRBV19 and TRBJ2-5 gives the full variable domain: DGGITQSPKYLFRKEGQNVTLSCEQNLNHDAMYWYRQDPGQGLRLIYYSQIVNDFQKGDIAEGYSVSREKKESFPLTVTSAQKNPTAFYLCASSAGQDRAGTQYFGPGTRLLVL.

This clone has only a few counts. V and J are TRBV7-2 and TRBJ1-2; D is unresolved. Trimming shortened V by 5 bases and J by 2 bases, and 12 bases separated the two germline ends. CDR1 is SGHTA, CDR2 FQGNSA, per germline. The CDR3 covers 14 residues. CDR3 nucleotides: TGTGCCAGCAGCCTCCGCGAGAAGAACTATGGCTACACCTTC. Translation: CASSLREKNYGYTF.

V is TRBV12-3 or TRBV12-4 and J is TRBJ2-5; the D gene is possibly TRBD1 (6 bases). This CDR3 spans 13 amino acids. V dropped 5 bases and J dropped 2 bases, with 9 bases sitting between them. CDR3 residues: CASSTGTQETQYF. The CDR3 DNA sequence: TGTGCCAGCAGTACAGGGACGCAAGAGACCCAGTACTTC.

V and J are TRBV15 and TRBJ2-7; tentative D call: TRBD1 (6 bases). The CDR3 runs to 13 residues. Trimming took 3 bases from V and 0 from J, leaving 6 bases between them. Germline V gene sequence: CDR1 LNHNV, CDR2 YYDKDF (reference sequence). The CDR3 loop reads CATSRDSSYEQYF. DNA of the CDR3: TGTGCCACCAGCAGGGACAGCTCCTACGAGCAGTACTTC.

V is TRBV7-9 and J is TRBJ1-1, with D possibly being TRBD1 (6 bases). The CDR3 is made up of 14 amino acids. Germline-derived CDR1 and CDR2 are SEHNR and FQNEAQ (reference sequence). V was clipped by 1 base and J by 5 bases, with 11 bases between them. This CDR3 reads CASSLDRDGTEAFF. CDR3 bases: TGTGCCAGCAGCTTAGACAGGGATGGTACTGAAGCTTTCTTT.

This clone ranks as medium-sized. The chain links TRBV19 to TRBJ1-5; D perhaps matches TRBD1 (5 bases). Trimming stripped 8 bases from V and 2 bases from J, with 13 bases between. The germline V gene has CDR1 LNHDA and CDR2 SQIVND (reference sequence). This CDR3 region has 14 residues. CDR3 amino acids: CASSQGGGNQPQHF. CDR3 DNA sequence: TGTGCCAGTTCCCAGGGAGGTGGCAATCAGCCCCAGCATTTT.

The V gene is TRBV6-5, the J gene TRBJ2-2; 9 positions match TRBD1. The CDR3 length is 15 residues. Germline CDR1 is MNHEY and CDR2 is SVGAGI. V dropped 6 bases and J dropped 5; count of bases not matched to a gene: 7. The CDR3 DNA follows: TGTGCCAGCAGGAAGTGGACAGGGGAAACCGGGGAGCTGTTTTTT. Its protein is CASRKWTGETGELFF.

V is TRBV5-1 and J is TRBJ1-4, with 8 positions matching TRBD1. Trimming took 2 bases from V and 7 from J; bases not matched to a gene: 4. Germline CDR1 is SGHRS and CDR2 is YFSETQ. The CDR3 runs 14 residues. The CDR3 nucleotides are TGCGCCAGCAGCTTTGACAGGGGTATTGAAAAACTGTTTTTT. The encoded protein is CASSFDRGIEKLFF.

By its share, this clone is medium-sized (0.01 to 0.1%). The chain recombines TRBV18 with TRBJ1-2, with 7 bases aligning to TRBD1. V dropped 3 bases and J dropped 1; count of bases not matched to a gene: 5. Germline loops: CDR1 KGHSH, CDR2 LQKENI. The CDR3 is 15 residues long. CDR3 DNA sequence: TGTGCCAGCTCACCCCAGGGGGGCCTTAACTATGGCTACACCTTC. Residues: CASSPQGGLNYGYTF.

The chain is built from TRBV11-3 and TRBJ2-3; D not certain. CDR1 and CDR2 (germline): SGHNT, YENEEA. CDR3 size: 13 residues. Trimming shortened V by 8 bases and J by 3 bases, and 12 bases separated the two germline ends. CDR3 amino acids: CASGPGFTDTQYF. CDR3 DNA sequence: TGTGCCAGCGGTCCAGGATTTACAGATACGCAGTATTTT.

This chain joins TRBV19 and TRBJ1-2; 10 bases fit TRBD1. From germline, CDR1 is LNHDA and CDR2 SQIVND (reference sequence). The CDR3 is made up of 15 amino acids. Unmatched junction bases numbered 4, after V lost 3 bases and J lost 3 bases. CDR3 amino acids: CASSIMGQGYYGYTF. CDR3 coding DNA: TGTGCCAGTAGTATTATGGGACAGGGGTACTATGGCTACACCTTC. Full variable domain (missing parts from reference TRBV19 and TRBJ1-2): DGGITQSPKYLFRKEGQNVTLSCEQNLNHDAMYWYRQDPGQGLRLIYYSQIVNDFQKGDIAEGYSVSREKKESFPLTVTSAQKNPTAFYLCASSIMGQGYYGYTFGSGTRLTVV.

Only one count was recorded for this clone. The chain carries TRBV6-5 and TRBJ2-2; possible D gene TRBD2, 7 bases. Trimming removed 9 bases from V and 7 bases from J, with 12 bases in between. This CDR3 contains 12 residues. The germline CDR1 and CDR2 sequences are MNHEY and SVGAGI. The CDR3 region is CASRGAGGELFF. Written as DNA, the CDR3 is TGTGCCAGTCGGGGGGCCGGCGGGGAGCTGTTTTTT.

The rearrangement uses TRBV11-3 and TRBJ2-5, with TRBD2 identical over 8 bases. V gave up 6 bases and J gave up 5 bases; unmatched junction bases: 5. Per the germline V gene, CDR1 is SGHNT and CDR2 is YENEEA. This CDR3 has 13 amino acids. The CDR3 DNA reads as TGTGCCAGCAGGCTTAGCGGGGAGGAGACCCAGTACTTC. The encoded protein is CASRLSGEETQYF.